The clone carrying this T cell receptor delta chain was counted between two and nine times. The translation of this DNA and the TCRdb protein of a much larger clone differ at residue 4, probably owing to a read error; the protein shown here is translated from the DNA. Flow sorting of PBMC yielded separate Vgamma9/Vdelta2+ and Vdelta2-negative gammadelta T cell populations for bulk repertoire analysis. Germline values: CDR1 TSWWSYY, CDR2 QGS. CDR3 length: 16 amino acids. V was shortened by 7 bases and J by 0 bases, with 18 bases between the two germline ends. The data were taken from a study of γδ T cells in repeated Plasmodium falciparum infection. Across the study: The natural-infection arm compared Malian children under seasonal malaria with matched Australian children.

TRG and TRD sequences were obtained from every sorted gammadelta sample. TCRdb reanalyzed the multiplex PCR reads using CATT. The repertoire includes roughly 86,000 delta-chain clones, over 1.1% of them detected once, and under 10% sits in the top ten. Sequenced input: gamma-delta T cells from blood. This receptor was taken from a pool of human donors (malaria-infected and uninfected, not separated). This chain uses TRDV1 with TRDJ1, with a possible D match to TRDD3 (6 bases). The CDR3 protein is CALVKRRGTYTDKLIF. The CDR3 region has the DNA TGTGCTCTTGTGAAGAGAAGGGGGACCTACACCGATAAACTCATCTTT.